This T cell receptor beta chain was sequenced during a study of identical twins. The CDR3 contains 15 residues. Trimming left V 5 bases short and J 2 bases short, with 16 bases between. One entry per CDR3 protein results from TCRdb running MiXCR on the 5' RACE reads. The profile covers around 1.7 million distinct CDR3 sequences, with under 35% appearing a single time and 0.25% to 0.3% taken by the ten largest. The sequenced sample consisted of cord blood. The chain carries TRBV12-3 or TRBV12-4 and TRBJ2-7; D may be TRBD1 (6 bases). The TCR comes from a newborn girl in good health. CDR3 DNA sequence: TGTGCCAGCAGTCCCCGACAGGAACCACCCTACGAGCAGTACTTC. Amino acid sequence: CASSPRQEPPYEQYF.